The entry below describes one T cell receptor (beta chain). The V gene's germline CDR1 is LGHDT and CDR2 YNNKEL (reference sequence). The CDR3 covers 15 residues. V was pared by 3 bases and J by 7 bases, with 8 bases of the junction left unmatched. One entry per CDR3 protein, called by TCRdb with MiXCR from the 5' RACE reads. The data hold more than 300,000 distinct CDR3 sequences, with 12% to 15% observed a single time. This sample is part of a study of T-cell memory formation after mild COVID-19. The specimen was PBMCs or a T cell subset sorted from them (not recorded which). The V call is TRBV3-1, the J call TRBJ1-5; 8 bases are shared with TRBD1. The source of this sequence is a man in his late teens or twenties who had mild COVID-19 (a few samples of this study predate the infection). Cell type and time point are not known. The CDR3 region is CASSQSTGGYQPQHF. CDR3 coding DNA: TGTGCCAGCAGCCAGTCTACAGGGGGTTACCAGCCCCAGCATTTT.